The T cell receptor beta chain described here comes from a study of PD-1 blockade in mismatch repair-deficient tumors. V shed 5 bases, J shed 2 bases, and the junction held 8 bases outside the gene matches. Germline-derived CDR1 and CDR2 are SGHVS and FNYEAQ. The CDR3 extends over 16 amino acids. Clones were read by immunoSEQ multiplex PCR, and TCRdb kept only the in-frame ones, dropping some. The sample has roughly 130,000 clones, 85% to 90% seen once. This sample comprised peripheral blood, obtained just over 70 weeks after starting pembrolizumab. This sequence originates from an adult with mismatch repair-deficient cancer. This chain connects TRBV7-6 to TRBJ2-7; 11 bases map to TRBD1. The CDR3 spells CASSPLGTGGTYEQYF. CDR3 sequence (DNA): TGTGCCAGCAGCCCTCTTGGGACAGGGGGGACCTACGAGCAGTACTTC.